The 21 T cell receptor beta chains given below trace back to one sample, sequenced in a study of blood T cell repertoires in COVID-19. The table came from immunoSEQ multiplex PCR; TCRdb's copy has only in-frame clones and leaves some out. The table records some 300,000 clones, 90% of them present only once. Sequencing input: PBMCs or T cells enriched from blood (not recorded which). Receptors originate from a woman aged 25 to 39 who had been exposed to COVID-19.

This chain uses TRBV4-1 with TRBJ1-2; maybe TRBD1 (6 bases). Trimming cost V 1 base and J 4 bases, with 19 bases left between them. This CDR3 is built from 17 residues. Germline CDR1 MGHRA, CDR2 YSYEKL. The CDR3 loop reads CASSQVISLRGSYGYTF. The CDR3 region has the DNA TGCGCCAGCAGCCAAGTAATCAGTCTAAGGGGGTCCTATGGCTACACCTTC.

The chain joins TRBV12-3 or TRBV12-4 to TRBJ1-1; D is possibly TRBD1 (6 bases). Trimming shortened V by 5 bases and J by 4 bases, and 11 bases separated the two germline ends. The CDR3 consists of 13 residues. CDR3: CASSQGLSTEAFF. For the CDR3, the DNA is TGTGCCAGCAGTCAGGGGCTCAGCACTGAAGCTTTCTTT.

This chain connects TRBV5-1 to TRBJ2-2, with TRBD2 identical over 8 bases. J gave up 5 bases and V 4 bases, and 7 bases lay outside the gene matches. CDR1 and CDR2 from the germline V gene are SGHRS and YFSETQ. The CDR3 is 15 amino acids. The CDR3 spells CASSRGLADTGELFF. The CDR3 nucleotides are TGCGCCAGCAGCCGTGGACTAGCTGATACCGGGGAGCTGTTTTTT. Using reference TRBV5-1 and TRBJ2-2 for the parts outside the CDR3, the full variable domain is KAGVTQTPRYLIKTRGQQVTLSCSPISGHRSVSWYQQTPGQGLQFLFEYFSETQRNKGNFPGRFSGRQFSNSRSEMNVSTLELGDSALYLCASSRGLADTGELFFGEGSRLTVL.

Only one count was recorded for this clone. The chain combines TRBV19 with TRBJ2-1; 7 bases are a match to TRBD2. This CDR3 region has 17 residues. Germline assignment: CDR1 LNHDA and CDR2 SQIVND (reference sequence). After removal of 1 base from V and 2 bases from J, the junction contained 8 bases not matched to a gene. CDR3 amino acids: CASSIGFARGTYNEQFF. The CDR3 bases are TGTGCCAGTAGTATAGGATTCGCGCGGGGGACCTACAATGAGCAGTTCTTC.

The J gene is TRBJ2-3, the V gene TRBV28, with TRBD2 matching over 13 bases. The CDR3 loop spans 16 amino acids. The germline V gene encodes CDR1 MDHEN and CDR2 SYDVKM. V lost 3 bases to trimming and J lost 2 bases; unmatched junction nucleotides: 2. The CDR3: CASSLGTSGVTDTQYF. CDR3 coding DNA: TGTGCCAGCAGTTTGGGGACTAGCGGGGTCACAGATACGCAGTATTTT.

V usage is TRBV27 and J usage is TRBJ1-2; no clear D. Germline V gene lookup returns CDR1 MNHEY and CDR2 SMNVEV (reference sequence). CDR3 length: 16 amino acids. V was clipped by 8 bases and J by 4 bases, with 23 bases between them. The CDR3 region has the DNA TGTGCCAGCGGATTTCTAGAAGGCATCCATACCTATGGCTACACCTTC. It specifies CASGFLEGIHTYGYTF.

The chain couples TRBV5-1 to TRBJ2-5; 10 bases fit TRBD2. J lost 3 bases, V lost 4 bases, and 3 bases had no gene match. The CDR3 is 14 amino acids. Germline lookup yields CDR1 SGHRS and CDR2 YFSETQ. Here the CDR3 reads CASSPGTSEETQYF. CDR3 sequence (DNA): TGCGCCAGCAGCCCTGGGACTAGCGAAGAGACCCAGTACTTC.

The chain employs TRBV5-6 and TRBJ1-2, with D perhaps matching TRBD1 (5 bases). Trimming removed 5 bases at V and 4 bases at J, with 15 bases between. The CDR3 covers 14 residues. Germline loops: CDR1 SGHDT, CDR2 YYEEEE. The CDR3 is CASSSVGVGYGYTF. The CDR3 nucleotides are TGTGCCAGCAGTTCAGTAGGGGTTGGCTATGGCTACACCTTC. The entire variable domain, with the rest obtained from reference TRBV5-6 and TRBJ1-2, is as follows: DAGVTQSPTHLIKTRGQQVTLRCSPKSGHDTVSWYQQALGQGPQFIFQYYEEEERQRGNFPDRFSGHQFPNYSSELNVNALLLGDSALYLCASSSVGVGYGYTFGSGTRLTVV.

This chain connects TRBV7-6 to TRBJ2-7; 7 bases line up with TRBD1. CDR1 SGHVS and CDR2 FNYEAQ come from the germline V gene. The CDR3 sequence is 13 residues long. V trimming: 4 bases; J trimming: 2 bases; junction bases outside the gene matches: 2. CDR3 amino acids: CASSSQGAYEQYF. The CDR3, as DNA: TGTGCCAGCAGCTCTCAGGGGGCCTACGAGCAGTACTTC.

DNA of the CDR3: TGTGCCAGCAGCCAAATCTCTGCGGGTTTTGGAAACACCATATATTTT. Protein product: CASSQISAGFGNTIYF. The chain recombines TRBV3-1 (or the pseudogene TRBV3-2) with TRBJ1-3; D is undetermined. Looked up from germline, CDR1 is LGHDT and CDR2 is YNNKEL (reference sequence). V lost 2 bases to trimming and J lost 3 bases, with 14 bases between them. The CDR3 is 16 amino acids.

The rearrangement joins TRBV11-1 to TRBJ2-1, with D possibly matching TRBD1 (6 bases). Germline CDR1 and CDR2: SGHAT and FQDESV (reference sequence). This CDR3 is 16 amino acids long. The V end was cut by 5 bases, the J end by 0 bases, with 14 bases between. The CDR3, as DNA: TGTGCCAGCAGCCCACGAACAGGGAGCTCCTACAATGAGCAGTTCTTC. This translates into CASSPRTGSSYNEQFF.

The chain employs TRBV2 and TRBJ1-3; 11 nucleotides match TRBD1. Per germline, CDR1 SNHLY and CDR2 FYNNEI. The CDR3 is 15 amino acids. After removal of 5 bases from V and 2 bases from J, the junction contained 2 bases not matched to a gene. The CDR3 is CASSRDRGTGNTIYF. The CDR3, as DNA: TGTGCCAGCAGTCGGGACAGGGGGACTGGAAACACCATATATTTT.

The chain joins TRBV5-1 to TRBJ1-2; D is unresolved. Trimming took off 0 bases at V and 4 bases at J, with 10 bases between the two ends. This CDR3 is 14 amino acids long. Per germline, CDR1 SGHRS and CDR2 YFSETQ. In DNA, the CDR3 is TGCGCCAGCAGCTTGGGCGGGGATGCCTATGGCTACACCTTC. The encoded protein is CASSLGGDAYGYTF.

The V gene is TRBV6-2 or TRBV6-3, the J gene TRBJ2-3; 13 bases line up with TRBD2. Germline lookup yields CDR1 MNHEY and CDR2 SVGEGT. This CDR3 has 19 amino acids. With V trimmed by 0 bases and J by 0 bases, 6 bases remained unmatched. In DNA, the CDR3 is TGTGCCAGCAGTTACTCGGCCGGGACTAGCGGGGCTAGCACAGATACGCAGTATTTT. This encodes CASSYSAGTSGASTDTQYF.

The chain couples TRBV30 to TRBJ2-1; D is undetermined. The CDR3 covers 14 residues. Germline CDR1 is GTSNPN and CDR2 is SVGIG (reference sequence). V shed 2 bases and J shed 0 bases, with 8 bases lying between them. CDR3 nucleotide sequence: TGTGCCTGGAGTTCAAGTAGCTCCTACAATGAGCAGTTCTTC. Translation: CAWSSSSSYNEQFF.

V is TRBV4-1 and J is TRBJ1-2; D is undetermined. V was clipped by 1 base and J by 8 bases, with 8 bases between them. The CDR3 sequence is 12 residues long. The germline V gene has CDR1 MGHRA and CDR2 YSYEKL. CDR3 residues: CASSQGIRGYTF. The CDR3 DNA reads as TGCGCCAGCAGCCAAGGAATACGGGGCTACACCTTC.

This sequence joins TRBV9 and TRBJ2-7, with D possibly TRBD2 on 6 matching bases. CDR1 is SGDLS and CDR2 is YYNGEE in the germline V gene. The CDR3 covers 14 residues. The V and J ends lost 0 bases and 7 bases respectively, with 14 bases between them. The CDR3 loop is CASSVVGSRGEQYF. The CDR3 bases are TGTGCCAGCAGCGTAGTGGGCTCCCGGGGGGAGCAGTACTTC.

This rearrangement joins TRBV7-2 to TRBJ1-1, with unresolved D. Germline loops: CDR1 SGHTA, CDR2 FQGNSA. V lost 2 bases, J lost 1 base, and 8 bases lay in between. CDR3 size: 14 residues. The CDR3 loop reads CASSLRVPNTEAFF. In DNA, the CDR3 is TGTGCCAGCAGCTTACGAGTTCCGAACACTGAAGCTTTCTTT.

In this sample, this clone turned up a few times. The CDR3 loop is CASSRIVKSGKETQYF. The CDR3, as DNA: TGCGCCAGCAGCCGGATTGTTAAGAGCGGAAAAGAGACCCAGTACTTC. This chain connects TRBV4-1 to TRBJ2-5; tentatively, D is TRBD2 (5 bases). The V gene lost 4 bases and the J gene lost 3 bases, with 18 bases spanning the gap. The CDR3 totals 16 residues. Germline V gives CDR1 MGHRA, CDR2 YSYEKL.

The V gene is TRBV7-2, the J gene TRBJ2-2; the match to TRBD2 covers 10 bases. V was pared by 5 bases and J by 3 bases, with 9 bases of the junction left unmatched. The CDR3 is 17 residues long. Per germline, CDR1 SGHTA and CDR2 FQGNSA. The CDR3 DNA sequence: TGTGCCAGCAGCCCCGAGCTAGCGGGGGAGTACACCGGGGAGCTGTTTTTT. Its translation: CASSPELAGEYTGELFF.

CDR3: CSVLDSYGYTF. The CDR3 DNA follows: TGCAGCGTTTTGGACAGCTATGGCTACACCTTC. The chain links TRBV29-1 to TRBJ1-2; TRBD1 is a possible D gene (6 bases). V lost 5 bases, J lost 4 bases, and 8 bases lay in between. Germline CDR1 is SQVTM and CDR2 is ANQGSEA. The length of the CDR3 is 11 residues.